Listed below are T cell receptor beta chains from one sample, sequenced in a study of blood T cell repertoires in COVID-19. Here immunoSEQ multiplex PCR was the method, and the copy in TCRdb shows in-frame clones only, minus some. The sample has over 200,000 clones, around 90% seen once. The sequencing input was peripheral blood. The receptors stem from a man aged 55 to 70 who had recovered from COVID-19. Each CDR3 is given with its conserved first and last residue. Each record gives: clone size, V gene, D gene, J gene, CDR3 DNA, CDR3 protein. A D gene is named only where the DNA matches it firmly. Some rows mark clone size as missing; the rest say once, few, many or name a class of expanded clone.

>-|TRBV5-6|TRBD2|TRBJ2-7
TGTGCCAGCAGCCTAGCGGCCTACGAGCAGTACTTC
CASSLAAYEQYF
>-|TRBV2|TRBD1|TRBJ1-5
TGTGCCAGCAATAGAGACTCCGGGACAGGGGCCTACAATCAGCCCCAGCATTTT
CASNRDSGTGAYNQPQHF
>-|TRBV21-1|-|TRBJ1-1
TGTGCCAGCAGCGCCAGGGGGCAGGTGAACACTGAAGCTTTCTTT
CASSARGQVNTEAFF
>once|TRBV5-8|-|TRBJ1-4
TGTGCCAGCAGCTCCGGGCAGGGCCATGAAAAACTGTTTTTT
CASSSGQGHEKLFF
>-|TRBV10-2|TRBD2|TRBJ2-1
TGCGCCAGCAGTGCGGCGGGAGGGTCCTACAATGAGCAGTTCTTC
CASSAAGGSYNEQFF
>-|TRBV10-3|-|TRBJ1-1
TGTGCCGGGGGGGGCTCGAACACTGAAGCTTTCTTT
CAGGGSNTEAFF
>once|TRBV6-5|TRBD2|TRBJ2-3
TGTGCCAGCAGTTACCGAATTAGCGGGGGTTTAGATACGCAGTATTTT
CASSYRISGGLDTQYF
>-|TRBV5-1|TRBD2|TRBJ2-5
TGCGCCAGCAGCTTTTCCAGCGGGGCGGAGACCCAGTACTTC
CASSFSSGAETQYF
>-|TRBV7-9|-|TRBJ1-1
TGTGCCAGCAAAAGGTCCGGGGTGGACACTGAAGCTTTCTTT
CASKRSGVDTEAFF
>-|TRBV6-6|TRBD1|TRBJ2-5
TGTGCCAGCAACACCGGGACAGGGCAAGAGACCCAGTACTTC
CASNTGTGQETQYF
>few|TRBV19|TRBD1|TRBJ1-2
TGTGCCAGTAGTCCCCGAACGGGACAGGGGGGAATCGCCTTC
CASSPRTGQGGIAF
>-|TRBV5-5|TRBD1|TRBJ2-1
TGTGCCAGCAGCTTGGCGGGACAGGGGTACAATGAGCAGTTCTTC
CASSLAGQGYNEQFF
>once|TRBV9|-|TRBJ2-7
TGTGCCAGCAGCGCAAACAGGGGGGGAGGAAGCTCTCCCTACGAGCAGTACTTC
CASSANRGGGSSPYEQYF
>few|TRBV10-3|TRBD2|TRBJ2-1
TGTGCCATCAGTAGAAAAGCGGGAGATACCCCCAATGAGCAGTTCTTC
CAISRKAGDTPNEQFF
>-|TRBV3-1/TRBV3-2|TRBD1|TRBJ2-3
TGTGCCAGCAGCCGCGACAGGGGAGATACGCAGTATTTT
CASSRDRGDTQYF
>-|TRBV5-1|-|TRBJ1-5
TGCGCCAGCAGCTTACAGGGCTATAGCAATCAGCCCCAGCATTTT
CASSLQGYSNQPQHF
>-|TRBV27|TRBD1|TRBJ1-1
TGTGCCAGCAAGGGACAGGGGACCATAATGAACACTGAAGCTTTCTTT
CASKGQGTIMNTEAFF
>-|TRBV4-3|TRBD2|TRBJ2-7
TGCGCCAGCAGCCAAGGGCGGCTAGCGGGAGGGTCCTACGAGCAGTACTTC
CASSQGRLAGGSYEQYF